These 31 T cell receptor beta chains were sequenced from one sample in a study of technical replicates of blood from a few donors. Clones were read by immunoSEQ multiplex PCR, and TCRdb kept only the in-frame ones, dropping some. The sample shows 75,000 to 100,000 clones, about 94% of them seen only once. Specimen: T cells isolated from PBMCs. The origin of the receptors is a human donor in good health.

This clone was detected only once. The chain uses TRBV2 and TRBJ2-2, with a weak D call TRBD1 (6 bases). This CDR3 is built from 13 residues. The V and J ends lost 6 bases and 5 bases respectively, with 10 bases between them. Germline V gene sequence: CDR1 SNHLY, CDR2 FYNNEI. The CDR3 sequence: CASRATGTGELFF. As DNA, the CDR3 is TGTGCCAGCAGGGCTACAGGGACCGGGGAGCTGTTTTTT. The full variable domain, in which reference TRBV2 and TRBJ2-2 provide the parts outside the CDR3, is EPEVTQTPSHQVTQMGQEVILRCVPISNHLYFYWYRQILGQKVEFLVSFYNNEISEKSEIFDDQFSVERPDGSNFTLKIRSTKLEDSAMYFCASRATGTGELFFGEGSRLTVL.

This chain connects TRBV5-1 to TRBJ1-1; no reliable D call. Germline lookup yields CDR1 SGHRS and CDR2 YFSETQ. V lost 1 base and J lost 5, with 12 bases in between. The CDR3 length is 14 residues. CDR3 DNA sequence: TGCGCCAGCAGCTTGCTATTGCGGGATACTGAAGCTTTCTTT. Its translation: CASSLLLRDTEAFF.

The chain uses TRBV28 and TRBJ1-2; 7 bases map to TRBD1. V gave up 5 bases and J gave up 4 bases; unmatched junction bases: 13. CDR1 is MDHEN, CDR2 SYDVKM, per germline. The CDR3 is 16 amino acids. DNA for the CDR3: TGTGCCAGCAGTAGCCCGGGACAGCTCGCATCCTATGGCTACACCTTC. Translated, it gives CASSSPGQLASYGYTF.

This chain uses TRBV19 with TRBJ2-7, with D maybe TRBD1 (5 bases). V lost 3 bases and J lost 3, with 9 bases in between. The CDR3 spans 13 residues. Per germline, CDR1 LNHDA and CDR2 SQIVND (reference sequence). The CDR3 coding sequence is TGTGCCAGTAGTATCCAGGGCATCTACGAGCAGTACTTC. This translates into CASSIQGIYEQYF.

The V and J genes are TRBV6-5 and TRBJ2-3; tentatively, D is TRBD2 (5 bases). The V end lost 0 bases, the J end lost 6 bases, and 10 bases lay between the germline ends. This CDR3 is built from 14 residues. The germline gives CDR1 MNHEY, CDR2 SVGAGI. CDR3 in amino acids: CASSYSRGIDTQYF. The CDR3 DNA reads TGTGCCAGCAGTTACTCCAGAGGGATCGATACGCAGTATTTT.

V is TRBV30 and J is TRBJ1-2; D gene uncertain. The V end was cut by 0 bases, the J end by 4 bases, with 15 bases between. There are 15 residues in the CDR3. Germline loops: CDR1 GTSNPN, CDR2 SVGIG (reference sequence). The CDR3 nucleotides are TGTGCCTGGAGTGTACGAGCCACCGGGATCTATGGCTACACCTTC. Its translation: CAWSVRATGIYGYTF. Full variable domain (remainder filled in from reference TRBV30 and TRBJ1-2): SQTIHQWPATLVQPVGSPLSLECTVEGTSNPNLYWYRQAAGRGLQLLFYSVGIGQISSEVPQNLSASRPQDRQFILSSKKLLLSDSGFYLCAWSVRATGIYGYTFGSGTRLTVV.

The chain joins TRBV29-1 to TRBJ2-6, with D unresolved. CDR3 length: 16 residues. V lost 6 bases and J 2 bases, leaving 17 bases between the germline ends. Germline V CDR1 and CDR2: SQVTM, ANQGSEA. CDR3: CSVNRNRAPGANVLTF. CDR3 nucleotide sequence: TGCAGCGTCAATAGGAACAGAGCACCTGGGGCCAACGTCCTGACTTTC.

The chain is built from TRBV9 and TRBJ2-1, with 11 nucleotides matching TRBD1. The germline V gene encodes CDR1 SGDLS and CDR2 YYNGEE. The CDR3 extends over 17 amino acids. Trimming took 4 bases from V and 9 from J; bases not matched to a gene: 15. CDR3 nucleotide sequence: TGTGCCAGCAGCCCTTTGACCGGGACAGGGGGAGGCGGTGAGCAGTTCTTC. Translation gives CASSPLTGTGGGGEQFF.

Here the CDR3 DNA reads TGTGCCAGGGGACTAGCGGGAATCTATGACCGGGCCTCCGAGCAGTACTTC. It encodes CARGLAGIYDRASEQYF. The chain uses TRBV19 and TRBJ2-7; TRBD2 matches at 13 bases. CDR1 and CDR2 (germline): LNHDA, SQIVND (reference sequence). The CDR3 loop spans 17 amino acids. V dropped 9 bases and J dropped 6; count of bases not matched to a gene: 17.

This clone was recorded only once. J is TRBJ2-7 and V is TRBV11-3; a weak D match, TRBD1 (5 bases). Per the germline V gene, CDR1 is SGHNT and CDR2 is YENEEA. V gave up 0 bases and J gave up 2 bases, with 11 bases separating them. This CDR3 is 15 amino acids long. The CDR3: CASSLDQGHAYEQYF. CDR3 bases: TGTGCCAGCAGCTTAGATCAGGGTCATGCCTACGAGCAGTACTTC.

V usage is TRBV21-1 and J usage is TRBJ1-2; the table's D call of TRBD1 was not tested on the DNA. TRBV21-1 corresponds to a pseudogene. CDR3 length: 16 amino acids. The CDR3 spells CASSKAWDREDYGYTF. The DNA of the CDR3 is TGTGCCAGCAGCAAAGCCTGGGACAGGGAAGACTATGGCTACACCTTC.

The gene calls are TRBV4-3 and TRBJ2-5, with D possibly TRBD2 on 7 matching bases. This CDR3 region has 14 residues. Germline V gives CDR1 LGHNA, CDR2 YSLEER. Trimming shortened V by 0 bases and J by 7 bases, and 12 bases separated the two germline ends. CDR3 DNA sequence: TGCGCCAGCAGCCAAGATGGGGGGGCTGCGACCCAGTACTTC. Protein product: CASSQDGGAATQYF.

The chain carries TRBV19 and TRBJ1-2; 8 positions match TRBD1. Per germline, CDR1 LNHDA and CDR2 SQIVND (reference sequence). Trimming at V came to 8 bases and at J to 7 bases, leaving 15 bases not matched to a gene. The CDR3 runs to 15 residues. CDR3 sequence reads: CASQLTASGGTGYTF. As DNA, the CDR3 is TGTGCCAGTCAACTCACCGCTTCAGGGGGCACTGGCTACACCTTC.

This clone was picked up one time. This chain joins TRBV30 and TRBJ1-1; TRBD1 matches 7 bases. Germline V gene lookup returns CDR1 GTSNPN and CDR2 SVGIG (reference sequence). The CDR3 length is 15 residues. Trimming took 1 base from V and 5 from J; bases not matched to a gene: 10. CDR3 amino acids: CAWSATRGLGTEAFF. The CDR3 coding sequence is TGTGCCTGGAGTGCGACCAGGGGGTTGGGGACTGAAGCTTTCTTT.

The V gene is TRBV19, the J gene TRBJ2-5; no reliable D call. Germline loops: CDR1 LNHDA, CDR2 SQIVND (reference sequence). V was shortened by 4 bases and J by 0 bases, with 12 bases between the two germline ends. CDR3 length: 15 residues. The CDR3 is CASSSLVRYQETQYF. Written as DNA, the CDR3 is TGTGCCAGTAGTAGCCTAGTACGCTACCAAGAGACCCAGTACTTC.

This chain's CDR3 is CASREGQGATEAFF. The CDR3 DNA is TGTGCCAGCCGAGAGGGACAGGGAGCAACTGAAGCTTTCTTT. This chain uses TRBV5-4 with TRBJ1-1, with 9 bases fitting TRBD1. The CDR3 spans 14 residues. V lost 7 bases, J lost 5 bases, and 9 bases stayed unmatched. CDR1 is SGHNT, CDR2 YYREEE, per germline (reference sequence). Together with reference TRBV5-4 and TRBJ1-1, the CDR3 gives the full variable domain: ETGVTQSPTHLIKTRGQQVTLRCSSQSGHNTVSWYQQALGQGPQFIFQYYREEENGRGNFPPRFSGLQFPNYSSELNVNALELDDSALYLCASREGQGATEAFFGQGTRLTVV.

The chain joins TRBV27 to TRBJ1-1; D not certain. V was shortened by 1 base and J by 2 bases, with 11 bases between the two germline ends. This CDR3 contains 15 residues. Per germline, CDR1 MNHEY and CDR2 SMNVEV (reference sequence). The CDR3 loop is CASSLYGGTNTEAFF. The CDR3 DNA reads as TGTGCCAGCAGTTTATACGGCGGAACAAACACTGAAGCTTTCTTT.

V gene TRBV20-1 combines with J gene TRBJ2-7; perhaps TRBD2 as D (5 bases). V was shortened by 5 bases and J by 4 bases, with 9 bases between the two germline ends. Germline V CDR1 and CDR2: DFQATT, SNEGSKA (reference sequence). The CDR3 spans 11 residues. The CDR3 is CSAWRRYEQYF. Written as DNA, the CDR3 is TGCAGTGCTTGGAGGCGGTACGAGCAGTACTTC.

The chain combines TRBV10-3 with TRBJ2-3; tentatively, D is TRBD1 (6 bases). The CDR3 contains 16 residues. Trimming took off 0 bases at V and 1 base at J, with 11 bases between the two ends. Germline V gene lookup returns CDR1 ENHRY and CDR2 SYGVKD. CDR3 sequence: CAISESQGEGTDTQYF. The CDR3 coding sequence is TGTGCCATCAGTGAGTCACAGGGAGAGGGCACAGATACGCAGTATTTT.

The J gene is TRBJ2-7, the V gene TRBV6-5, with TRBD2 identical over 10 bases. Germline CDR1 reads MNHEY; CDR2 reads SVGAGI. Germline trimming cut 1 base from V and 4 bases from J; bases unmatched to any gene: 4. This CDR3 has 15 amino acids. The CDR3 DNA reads TGTGCCAGCAGTTACTTCCTAGCGGGAGATTACGAGCAGTACTTC. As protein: CASSYFLAGDYEQYF.

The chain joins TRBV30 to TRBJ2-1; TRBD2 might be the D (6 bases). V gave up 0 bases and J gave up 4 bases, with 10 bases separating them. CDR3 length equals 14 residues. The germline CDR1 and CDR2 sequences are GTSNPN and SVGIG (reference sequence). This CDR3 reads CAWSVPEGYNEQFF. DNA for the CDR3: TGTGCCTGGAGTGTACCGGAGGGGTACAATGAGCAGTTCTTC.

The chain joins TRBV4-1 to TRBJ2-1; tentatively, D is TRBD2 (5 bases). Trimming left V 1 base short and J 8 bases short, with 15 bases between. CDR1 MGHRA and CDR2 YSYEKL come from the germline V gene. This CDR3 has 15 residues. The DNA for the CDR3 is TGCGCCAGCAGCCAAGGGGAGCGGAGCTTCTATGAGCAGTTCTTC. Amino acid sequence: CASSQGERSFYEQFF.

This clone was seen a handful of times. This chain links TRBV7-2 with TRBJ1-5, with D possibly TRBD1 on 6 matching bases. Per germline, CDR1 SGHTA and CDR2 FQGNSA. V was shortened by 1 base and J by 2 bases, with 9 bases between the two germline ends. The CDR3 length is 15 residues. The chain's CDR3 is CASSLGRGGNQPQHF. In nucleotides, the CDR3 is TGTGCCAGCAGCTTAGGCAGGGGCGGCAATCAGCCCCAGCATTTT.

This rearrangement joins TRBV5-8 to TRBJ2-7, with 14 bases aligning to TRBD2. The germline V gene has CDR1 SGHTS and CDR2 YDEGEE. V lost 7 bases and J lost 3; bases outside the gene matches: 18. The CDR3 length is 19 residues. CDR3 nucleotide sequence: TGTGCCAGCTGCTGCGCGTCCGGGACTAGCGGGAGAGTATTCTACGAGCAGTACTTC. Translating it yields CASCCASGTSGRVFYEQYF.

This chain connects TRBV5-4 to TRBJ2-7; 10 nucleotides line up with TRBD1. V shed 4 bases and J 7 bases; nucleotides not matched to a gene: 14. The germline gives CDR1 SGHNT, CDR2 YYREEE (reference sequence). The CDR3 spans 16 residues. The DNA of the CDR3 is TGTGCCAGCAGCACGAAAGCCGGGACAGGGGCGTGGGAGCAGTACTTC. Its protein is CASSTKAGTGAWEQYF.

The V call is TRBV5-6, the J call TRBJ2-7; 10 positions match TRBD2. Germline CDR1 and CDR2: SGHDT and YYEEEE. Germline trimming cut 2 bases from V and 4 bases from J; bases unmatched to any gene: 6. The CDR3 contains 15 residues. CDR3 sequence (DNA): TGTGCCAGCAGCTTTGGCTCTAGCGGGAGATACGAGCAGTACTTC. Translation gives CASSFGSSGRYEQYF.

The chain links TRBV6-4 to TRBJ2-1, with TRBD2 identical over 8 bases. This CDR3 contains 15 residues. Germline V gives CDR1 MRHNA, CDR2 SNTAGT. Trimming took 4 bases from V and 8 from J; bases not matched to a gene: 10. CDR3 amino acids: CASSVEAGASDEQFF. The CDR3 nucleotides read TGTGCCAGCAGTGTTGAAGCGGGAGCTAGTGATGAGCAGTTCTTC.

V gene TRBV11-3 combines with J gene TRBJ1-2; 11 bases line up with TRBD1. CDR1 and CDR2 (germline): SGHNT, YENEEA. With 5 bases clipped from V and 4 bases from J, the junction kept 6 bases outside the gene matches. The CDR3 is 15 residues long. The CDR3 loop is CASSPGQGEGYGYTF. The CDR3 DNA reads TGTGCCAGCAGCCCGGGACAGGGGGAGGGCTATGGCTACACCTTC.

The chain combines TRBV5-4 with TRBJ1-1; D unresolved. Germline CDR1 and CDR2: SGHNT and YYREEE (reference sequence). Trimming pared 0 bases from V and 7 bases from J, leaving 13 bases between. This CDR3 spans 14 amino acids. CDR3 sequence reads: CASSLDHREIEAFF. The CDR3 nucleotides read TGTGCCAGCAGCTTGGATCACCGAGAAATTGAAGCTTTCTTT.

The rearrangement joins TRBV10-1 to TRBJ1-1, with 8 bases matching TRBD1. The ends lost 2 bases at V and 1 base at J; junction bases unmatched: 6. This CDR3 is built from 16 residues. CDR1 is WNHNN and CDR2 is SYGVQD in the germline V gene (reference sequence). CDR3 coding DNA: TGCGCCAGCAGTGAGCCCCAGGGACAGGCGAACACTGAAGCTTTCTTT. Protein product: CASSEPQGQANTEAFF.

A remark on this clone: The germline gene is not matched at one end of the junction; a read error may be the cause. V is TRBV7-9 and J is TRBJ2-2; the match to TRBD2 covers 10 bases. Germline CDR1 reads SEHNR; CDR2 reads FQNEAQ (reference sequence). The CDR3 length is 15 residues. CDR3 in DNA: TGTGCCAGCACCTTAGGACTAGCGGTGGCCGGGGAGCTGTTTTTT. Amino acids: CASTLGLAVAGELFF. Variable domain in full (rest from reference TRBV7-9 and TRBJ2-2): DTGVSQNPRHKITKRGQNVTFRCDPISEHNRLYWYRQTLGQGPEFLTYFQNEAQLEKSRLLSDRFSAERPKGSFSTLEIQRTEQGDSAMYLCASTLGLAVAGELFFGEGSRLTVL.